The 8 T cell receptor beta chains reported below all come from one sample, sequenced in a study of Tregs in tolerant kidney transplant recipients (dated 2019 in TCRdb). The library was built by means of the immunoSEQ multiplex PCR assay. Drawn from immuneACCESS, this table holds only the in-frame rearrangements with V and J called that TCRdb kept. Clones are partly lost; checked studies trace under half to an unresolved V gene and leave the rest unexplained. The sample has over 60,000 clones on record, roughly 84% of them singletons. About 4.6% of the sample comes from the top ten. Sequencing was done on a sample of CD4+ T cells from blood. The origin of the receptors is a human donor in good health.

The CDR3 protein is CASSLGGVRNNEQFF. As DNA, the CDR3 is TGTGCCAGCAGCTTGGGCGGGGTTAGAAACAATGAGCAGTTCTTC. This chain links TRBV7-3 with TRBJ2-1; D is possibly TRBD2 (6 bases). The germline V gene has CDR1 SGHTA and CDR2 FQGTGA. The V end lost 3 bases, the J end lost 5 bases, and 14 bases lay between the germline ends. The CDR3 has 15 amino acids.

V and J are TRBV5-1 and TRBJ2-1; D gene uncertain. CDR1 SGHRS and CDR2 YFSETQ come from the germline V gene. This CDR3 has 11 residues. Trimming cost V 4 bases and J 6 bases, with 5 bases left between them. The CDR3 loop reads CASSRSNEQFF. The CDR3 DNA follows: TGCGCCAGCAGCCGTTCCAATGAGCAGTTCTTC.

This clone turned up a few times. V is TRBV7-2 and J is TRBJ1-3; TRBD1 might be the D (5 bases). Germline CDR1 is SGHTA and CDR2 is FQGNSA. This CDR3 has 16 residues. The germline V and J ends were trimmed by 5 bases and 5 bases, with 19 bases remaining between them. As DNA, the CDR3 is TGTGCCAGCAGCGTCCTATTAGGGGTGCAGCGAAACACCATATATTTT. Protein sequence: CASSVLLGVQRNTIYF.

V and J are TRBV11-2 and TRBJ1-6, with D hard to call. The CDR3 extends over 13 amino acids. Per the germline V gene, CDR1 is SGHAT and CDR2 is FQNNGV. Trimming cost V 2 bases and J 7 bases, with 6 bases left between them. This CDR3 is CASSLLENSPLHF. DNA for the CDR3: TGTGCCAGCAGCTTATTGGAAAATTCACCCCTCCACTTT. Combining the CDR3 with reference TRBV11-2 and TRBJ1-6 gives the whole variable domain EAGVAQSPRYKIIEKRQSVAFWCNPISGHATLYWYQQILGQGPKLLIQFQNNGVVDDSQLPKDRFSAERLKGVDSTLKIQPAKLEDSAVYLCASSLLENSPLHFGNGTRLTVT.

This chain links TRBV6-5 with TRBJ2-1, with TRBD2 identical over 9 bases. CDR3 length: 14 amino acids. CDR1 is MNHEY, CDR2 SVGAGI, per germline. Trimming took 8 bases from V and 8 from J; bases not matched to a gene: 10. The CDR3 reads CASRLAGGSDEQFF. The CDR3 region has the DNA TGTGCCAGCCGCCTTGCGGGAGGGTCGGATGAGCAGTTCTTC.

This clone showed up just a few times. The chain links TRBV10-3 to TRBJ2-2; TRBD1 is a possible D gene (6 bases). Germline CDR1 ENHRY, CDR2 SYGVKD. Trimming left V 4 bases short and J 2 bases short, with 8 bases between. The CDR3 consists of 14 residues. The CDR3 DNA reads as TGTGCCATCAGTGTGACAGGAAACACCGGGGAGCTGTTTTTT. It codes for CAISVTGNTGELFF.

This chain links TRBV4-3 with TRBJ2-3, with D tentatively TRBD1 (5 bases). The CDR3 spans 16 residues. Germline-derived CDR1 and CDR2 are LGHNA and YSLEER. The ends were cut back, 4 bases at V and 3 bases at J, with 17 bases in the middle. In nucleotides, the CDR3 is TGCGCCAGCAGCCTATCAAGGGGAACCGGAACAGATACGCAGTATTTT. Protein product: CASSLSRGTGTDTQYF.

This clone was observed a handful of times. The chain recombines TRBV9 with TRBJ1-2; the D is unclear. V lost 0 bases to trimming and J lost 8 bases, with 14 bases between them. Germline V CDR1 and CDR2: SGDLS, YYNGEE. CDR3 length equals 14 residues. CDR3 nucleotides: TGTGCCAGCAGCGTAGGTTTAGGGTACGGGGGCTACACCTTC. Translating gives CASSVGLGYGGYTF.